This TCR beta chain was profiled in a study of blood T cell repertoires in COVID-19 (dated by TCRdb to the early 2020s). For the wider study: Samples from collaborators originated in the United States, Italy and Spain and spanned both the acute and convalescent phases of COVID-19. HLA class I and class II types, where available, came from metadata supplied by the sample provider rather than from assay-based typing. A freely available public database, intended as a resource for researchers studying the immune response to SARS-CoV-2, is where the repertoires were released. Subjects who had been exposed to COVID-19, were actively infected with it, or had recovered from it provided the deeply sampled blood TCRbeta repertoires that made up the dataset. The material from the prospective study consisted of cDNA or gDNA derived from T cells, B-cell-depleted T cells, or PBMCs. The samples were drawn from two sources: the first 160 participants of the ongoing ImmuneRACE study, and 1,254 subjects contributed by 6 global collaborators. Sample metadata almost always included a de-identified subject ID, COVID-19 status, age in years and sex.

Ends trimmed: V by 3 bases, J by 4 bases; bases unmatched to a gene: 12. CDR1 and CDR2 were assigned from the germline V gene as SGHRS and YFSETQ. Taken from cysteine to phenylalanine, the CDR3 has 17 residues. Just CDR3 DNA is preserved here, 51 bases in frame from base 1. Of note for this clone: There is no known antigen for this receptor. No much larger clonotype is one base removed from it; base qualities were not supplied.

TCRbeta CDR3 regions were amplified from genomic DNA using the immunoSEQ Assay, a bias-controlled multiplex PCR. The original methods were these. The number of nucleated cells in each sample was estimated from the amplification of reference gene primers within the assay. Sequence reads were collapsed and filtered to measure the absolute abundance of every unique TCRbeta CDR3 rearrangement. Productive Simpson clonality was computed per sample as the square root of Simpson's diversity index over productive rearrangements. Drawn from immuneACCESS, this table holds only the in-frame rearrangements with V and J called that TCRdb kept. Clones are partly lost; checked studies trace under half to an unresolved V gene and leave the rest unexplained. V, J and clone size derive from that table, while D and trimming were established from the DNA sequence. The sample has fewer than 200,000 clones on record, 80% to 85% of them singletons. Over 6% of the sample lies in the top ten.

What the authors observed across the whole study: The amount of clinical and demographic metadata varied by source and participant and was provided uncurated.

One collaborating source in Seattle enrolled patients while the patients were actively infected and followed the patients over time throughout the course of disease. Whole blood was collected in K2EDTA tubes by collaborating institutions according to the institutions' own protocols. For TCRbeta analysis, collaborators shipped samples in one of three forms: frozen whole blood, isolated PBMCs, or DNA extracted from either of those sample types. The specimen sequenced was peripheral blood. The chain was built from TRBV5-1 and TRBJ2-5; 10 of the junction bases match TRBD2. The clonotype originates from a woman in her 70s with COVID-19, enrolled during active disease. CDR3 region: CASSSVAPSGRGETQYF. The DNA reads TGCGCCAGCAGCTCCGTCGCGCCTAGCGGGAGAGGAGAGACCCAGTACTTC.